This T cell receptor (beta chain) was captured in a study of blood T cell repertoires in COVID-19. As for the study in general: Sites in the United States, Italy and Spain provided acute and convalescent COVID-19 samples. Nucleic acid was either cDNA or gDNA, and it came from T cells, B-cell-depleted T cells, or PBMCs.

The assay was immunoSEQ multiplex PCR, and TCRdb's table has in-frame clones only and misses some. The sample has about 350,000 clones; over 75% are singletons. Participant-given clinical history determined each cohort assignment. CDR1 is MNHEY and CDR2 is SMNVEV in the germline V gene (reference sequence). Trimming shortened V by 3 bases and J by 4 bases, and 7 bases separated the two germline ends. This CDR3 has 13 residues. Sample: PBMCs or T cells enriched from blood (not recorded which). The chain carries TRBV27 and TRBJ2-1, with D unclear. The source of this sequence is a woman in her thirties who had recovered from COVID-19. The CDR3 protein is CASSFSGYNEQFF. The CDR3 nucleotides read TGTGCCAGCAGTTTTTCCGGGTACAATGAGCAGTTCTTC.